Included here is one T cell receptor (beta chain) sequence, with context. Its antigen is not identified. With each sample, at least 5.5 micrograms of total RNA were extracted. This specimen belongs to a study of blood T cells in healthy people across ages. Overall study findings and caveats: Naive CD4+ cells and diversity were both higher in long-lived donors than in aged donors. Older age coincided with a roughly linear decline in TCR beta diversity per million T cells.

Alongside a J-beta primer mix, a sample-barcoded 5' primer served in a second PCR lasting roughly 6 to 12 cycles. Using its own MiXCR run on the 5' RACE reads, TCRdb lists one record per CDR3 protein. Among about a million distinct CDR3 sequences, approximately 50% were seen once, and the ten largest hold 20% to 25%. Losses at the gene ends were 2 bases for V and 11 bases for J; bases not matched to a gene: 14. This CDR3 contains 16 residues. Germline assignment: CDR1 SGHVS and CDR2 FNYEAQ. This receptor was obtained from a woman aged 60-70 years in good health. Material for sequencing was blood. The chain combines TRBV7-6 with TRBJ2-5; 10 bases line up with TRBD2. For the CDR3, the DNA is TGTGCCAGCAGCTTAATCCCTAGCGGGAGTAGGAATGAGCAGTACTTC. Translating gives CASSLIPSGSRNEQYF.